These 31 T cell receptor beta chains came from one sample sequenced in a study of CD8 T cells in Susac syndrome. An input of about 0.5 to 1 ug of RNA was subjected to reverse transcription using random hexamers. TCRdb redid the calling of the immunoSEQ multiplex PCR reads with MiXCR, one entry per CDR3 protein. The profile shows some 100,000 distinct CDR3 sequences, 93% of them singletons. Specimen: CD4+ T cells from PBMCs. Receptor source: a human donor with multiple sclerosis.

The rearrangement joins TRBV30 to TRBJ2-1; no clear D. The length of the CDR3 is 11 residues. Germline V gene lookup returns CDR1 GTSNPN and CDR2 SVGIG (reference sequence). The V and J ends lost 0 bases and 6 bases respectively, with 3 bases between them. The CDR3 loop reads CAWSVSNEQFF. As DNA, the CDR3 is TGTGCCTGGAGTGTAAGCAATGAGCAGTTCTTC.

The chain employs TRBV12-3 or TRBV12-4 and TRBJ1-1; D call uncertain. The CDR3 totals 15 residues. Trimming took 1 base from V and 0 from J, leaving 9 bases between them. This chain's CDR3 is CASSLGVTMNTEAFF. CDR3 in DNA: TGTGCCAGCAGTTTAGGGGTCACTATGAACACTGAAGCTTTCTTT.

CDR3 coding DNA: TGTGCCAGCAGTATCAACCCCCGACTATATAACATTCAGTACTTC. It specifies CASSINPRLYNIQYF. The J gene is TRBJ2-4, the V gene TRBV12-3 or TRBV12-4; D may be TRBD2 (5 bases). The CDR3 totals 15 residues. Trimming left V 5 bases short and J 7 bases short, with 18 bases between.

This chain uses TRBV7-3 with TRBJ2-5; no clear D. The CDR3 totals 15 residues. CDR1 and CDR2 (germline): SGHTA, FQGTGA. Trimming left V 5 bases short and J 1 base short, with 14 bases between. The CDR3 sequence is CASSVGRSLQETQYF. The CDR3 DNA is TGTGCCAGCAGCGTGGGTCGGAGCCTCCAAGAGACCCAGTACTTC.

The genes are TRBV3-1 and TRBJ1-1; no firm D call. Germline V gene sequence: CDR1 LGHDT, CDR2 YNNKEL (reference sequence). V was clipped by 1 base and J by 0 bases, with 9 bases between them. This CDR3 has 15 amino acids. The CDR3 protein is CASSQALAVNTEAFF. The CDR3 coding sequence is TGTGCCAGCAGCCAAGCGTTGGCGGTGAACACTGAAGCTTTCTTT.

The chain's CDR3 is CASMKTHTQENYGYTF. CDR3 sequence (DNA): TGTGCCAGCATGAAAACGCACACTCAGGAGAACTATGGCTACACCTTC. The chain is built from TRBV6-2 or TRBV6-3 and TRBJ1-2; D uncertain. Trimming removed 7 bases from V and 2 bases from J, with 20 bases in between. The CDR3 spans 16 residues. CDR1 and CDR2 (germline): MNHEY, SVGEGT.

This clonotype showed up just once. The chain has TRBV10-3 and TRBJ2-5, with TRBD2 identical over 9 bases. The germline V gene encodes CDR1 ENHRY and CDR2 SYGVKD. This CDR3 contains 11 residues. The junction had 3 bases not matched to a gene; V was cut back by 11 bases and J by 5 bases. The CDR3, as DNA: TGTGCCTGCGGGAGGGGGGAGACCCAGTACTTC. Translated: CACGRGETQYF.

The CDR3 DNA sequence: TGTGCCAGCAGCCCGTTTAGTTGGGGTAGAGATCAGCCCCAGCATTTT. This encodes CASSPFSWGRDQPQHF. The chain employs TRBV16 and TRBJ1-5; D gene unclear. The V gene lost 4 bases and the J gene lost 5 bases, with 18 bases spanning the gap. CDR1 is KGHSY and CDR2 is FQNENV in the germline V gene. The CDR3 has 16 residues.

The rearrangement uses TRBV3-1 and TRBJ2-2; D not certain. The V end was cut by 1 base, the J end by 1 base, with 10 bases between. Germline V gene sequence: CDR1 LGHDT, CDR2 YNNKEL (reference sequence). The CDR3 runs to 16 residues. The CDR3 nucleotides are TGTGCCAGCAGCCAAGCCCTCGCGGTGAACACCGGGGAGCTGTTTTTT. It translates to CASSQALAVNTGELFF.

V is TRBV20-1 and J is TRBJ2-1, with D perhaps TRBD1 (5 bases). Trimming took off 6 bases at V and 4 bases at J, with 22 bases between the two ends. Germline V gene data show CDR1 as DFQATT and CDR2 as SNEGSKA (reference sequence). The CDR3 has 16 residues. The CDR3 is CSASWKGPTYYNEQFF. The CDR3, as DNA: TGCAGTGCCTCTTGGAAGGGGCCGACTTATTACAATGAGCAGTTCTTC.

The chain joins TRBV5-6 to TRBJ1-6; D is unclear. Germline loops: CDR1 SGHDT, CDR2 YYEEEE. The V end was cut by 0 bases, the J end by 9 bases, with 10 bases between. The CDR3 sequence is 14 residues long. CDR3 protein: CASSLVSWGSPLHF. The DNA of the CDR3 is TGTGCCAGCAGCTTGGTCTCCTGGGGTTCACCCCTCCACTTT.

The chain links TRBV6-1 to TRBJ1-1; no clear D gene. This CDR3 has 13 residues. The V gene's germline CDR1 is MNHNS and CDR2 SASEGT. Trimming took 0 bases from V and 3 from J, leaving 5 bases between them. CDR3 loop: CASSEALDTEAFF. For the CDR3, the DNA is TGTGCCAGCAGTGAAGCGCTCGACACTGAAGCTTTCTTT.

CDR3 sequence (DNA): TGTGCCAGCCTTAAGGGCCTAGCGGATGAGACCCAGTACTTC. Residues: CASLKGLADETQYF. The chain carries TRBV2 and TRBJ2-5; 7 positions match TRBD2. CDR3 length equals 14 residues. With 8 bases clipped from V and 5 bases from J, the junction kept 11 bases outside the gene matches. Germline loops: CDR1 SNHLY, CDR2 FYNNEI.

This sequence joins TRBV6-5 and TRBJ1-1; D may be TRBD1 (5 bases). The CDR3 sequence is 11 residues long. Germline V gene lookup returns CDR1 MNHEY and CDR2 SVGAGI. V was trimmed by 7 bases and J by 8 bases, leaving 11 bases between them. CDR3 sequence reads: CASTKRQEAFF. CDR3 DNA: TGTGCCAGCACCAAACGACAGGAAGCTTTCTTT.

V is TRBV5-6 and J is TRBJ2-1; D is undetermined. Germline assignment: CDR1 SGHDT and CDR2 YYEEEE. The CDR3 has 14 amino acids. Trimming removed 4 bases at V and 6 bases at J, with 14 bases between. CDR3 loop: CASSGPFKGNEQFF. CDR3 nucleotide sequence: TGTGCCAGCAGCGGGCCTTTCAAGGGCAATGAGCAGTTCTTC.

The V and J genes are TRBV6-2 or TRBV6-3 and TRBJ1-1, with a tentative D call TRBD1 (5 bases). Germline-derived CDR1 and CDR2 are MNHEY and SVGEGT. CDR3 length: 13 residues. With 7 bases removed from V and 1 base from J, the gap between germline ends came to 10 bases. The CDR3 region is CASNFQGNTEAFF. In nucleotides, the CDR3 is TGTGCCAGCAACTTCCAGGGGAACACTGAAGCTTTCTTT.

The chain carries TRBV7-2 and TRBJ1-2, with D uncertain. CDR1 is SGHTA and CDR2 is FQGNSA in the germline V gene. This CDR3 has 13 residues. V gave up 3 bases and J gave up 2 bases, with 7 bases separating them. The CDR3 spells CASSFAKNYGYTF. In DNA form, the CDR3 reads TGTGCCAGCAGCTTCGCAAAAAACTATGGCTACACCTTC.

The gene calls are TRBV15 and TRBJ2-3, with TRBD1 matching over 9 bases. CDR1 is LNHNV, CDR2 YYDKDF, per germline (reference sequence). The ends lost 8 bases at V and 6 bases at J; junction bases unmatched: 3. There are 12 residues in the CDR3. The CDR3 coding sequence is TGTGCCACCGGGACAGGGTGGGATACGCAGTATTTT. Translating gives CATGTGWDTQYF. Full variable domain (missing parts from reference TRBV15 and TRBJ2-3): DAMVIQNPRYQVTQFGKPVTLSCSQTLNHNVMYWYQQKSSQAPKLLFHYYDKDFNNEADTPDNFQSRRPNTSFCFLDIRSPGLGDTAMYLCATGTGWDTQYFGPGTRLTVL.

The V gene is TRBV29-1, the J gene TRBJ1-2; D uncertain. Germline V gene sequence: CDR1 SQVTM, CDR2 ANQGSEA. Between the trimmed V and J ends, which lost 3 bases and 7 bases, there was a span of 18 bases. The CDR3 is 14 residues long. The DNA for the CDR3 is TGCAGCGTTGACCTACCAGGCGCTTCCGGTGGCTACACCTTC. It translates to CSVDLPGASGGYTF.

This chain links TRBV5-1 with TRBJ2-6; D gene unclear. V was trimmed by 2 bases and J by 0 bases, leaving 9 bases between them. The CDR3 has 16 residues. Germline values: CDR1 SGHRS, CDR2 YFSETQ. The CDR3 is CASSFVGSSGANVLTF. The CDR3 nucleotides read TGCGCCAGCAGCTTCGTGGGAAGCTCTGGGGCCAACGTCCTGACTTTC.

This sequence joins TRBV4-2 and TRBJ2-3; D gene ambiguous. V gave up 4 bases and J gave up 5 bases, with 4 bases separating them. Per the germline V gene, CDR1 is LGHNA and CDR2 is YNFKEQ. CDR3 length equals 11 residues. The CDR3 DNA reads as TGTGCCAGCAGCCCGGGAGATACGCAGTATTTT. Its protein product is CASSPGDTQYF.

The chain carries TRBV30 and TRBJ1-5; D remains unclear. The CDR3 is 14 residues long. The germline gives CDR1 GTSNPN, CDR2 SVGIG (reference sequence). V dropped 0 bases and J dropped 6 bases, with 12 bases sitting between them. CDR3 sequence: CAWSVLGYRQPQHF. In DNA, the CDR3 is TGTGCCTGGAGTGTACTTGGGTACCGTCAGCCCCAGCATTTT.

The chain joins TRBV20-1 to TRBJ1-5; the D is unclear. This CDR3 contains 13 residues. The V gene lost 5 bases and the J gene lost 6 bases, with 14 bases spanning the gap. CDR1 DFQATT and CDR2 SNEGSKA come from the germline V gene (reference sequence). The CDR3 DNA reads TGCAGTGCTGGTGGGGTGGAAGGTCAGCCCCAGCATTTT. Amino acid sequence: CSAGGVEGQPQHF.

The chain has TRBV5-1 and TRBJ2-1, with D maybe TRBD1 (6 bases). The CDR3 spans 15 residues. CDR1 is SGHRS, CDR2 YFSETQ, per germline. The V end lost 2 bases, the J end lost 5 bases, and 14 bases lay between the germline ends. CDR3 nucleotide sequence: TGCGCCAGCAGCTTCCGACAGGCTCCGAACAATGAGCAGTTCTTC. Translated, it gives CASSFRQAPNNEQFF.

The CDR3 bases are TGTGCCAGCAGCCCAGGTGGTGAAGCTTTCTTT. Residues: CASSPGGEAFF. The chain uses TRBV3-1 and TRBJ1-1; D is unclear. Trimming stripped 4 bases from V and 7 bases from J, with 7 bases between. This CDR3 is 11 amino acids long. Per germline, CDR1 LGHDT and CDR2 YNNKEL (reference sequence).

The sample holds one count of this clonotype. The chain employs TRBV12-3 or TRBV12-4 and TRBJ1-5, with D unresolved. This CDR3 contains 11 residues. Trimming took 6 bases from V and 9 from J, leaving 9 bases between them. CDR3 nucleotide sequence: TGTGCCAGCAGGCTGAGCGGGCCCCAGCATTTT. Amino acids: CASRLSGPQHF.

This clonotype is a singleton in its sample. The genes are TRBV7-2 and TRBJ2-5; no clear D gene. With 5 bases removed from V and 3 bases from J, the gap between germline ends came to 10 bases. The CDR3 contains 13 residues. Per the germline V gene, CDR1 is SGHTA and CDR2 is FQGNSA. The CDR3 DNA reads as TGTGCCAGCAGCCAAGTAGTAGAAGAGACCCAGTACTTC. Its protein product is CASSQVVEETQYF.

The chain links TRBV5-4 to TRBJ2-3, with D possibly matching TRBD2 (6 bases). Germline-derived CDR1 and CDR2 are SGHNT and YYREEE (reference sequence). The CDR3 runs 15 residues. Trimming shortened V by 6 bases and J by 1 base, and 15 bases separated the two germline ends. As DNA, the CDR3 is TGTGCCAGCACCACGGAGGGAAGGGGCACAGATACGCAGTATTTT. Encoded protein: CASTTEGRGTDTQYF.

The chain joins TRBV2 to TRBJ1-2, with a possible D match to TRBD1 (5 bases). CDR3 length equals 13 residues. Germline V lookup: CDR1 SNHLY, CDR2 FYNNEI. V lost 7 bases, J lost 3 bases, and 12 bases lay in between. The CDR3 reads CASMATDYYGYTF. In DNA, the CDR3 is TGTGCCAGCATGGCGACAGATTACTATGGCTACACCTTC.

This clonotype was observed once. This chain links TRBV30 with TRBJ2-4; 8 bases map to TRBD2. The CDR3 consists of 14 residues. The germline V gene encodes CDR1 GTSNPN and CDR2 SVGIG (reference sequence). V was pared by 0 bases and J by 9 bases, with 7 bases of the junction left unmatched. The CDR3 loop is CAWSVSSGRSIQYF. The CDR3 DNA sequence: TGTGCCTGGAGTGTTTCCAGCGGGAGAAGCATTCAGTACTTC.

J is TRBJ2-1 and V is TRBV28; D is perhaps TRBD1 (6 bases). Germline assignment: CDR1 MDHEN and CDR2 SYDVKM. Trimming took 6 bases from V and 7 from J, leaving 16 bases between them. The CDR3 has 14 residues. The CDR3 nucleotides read TGTGCCAGCAGCACCGGACAGTTTTTTAATGAGCAGTTCTTC. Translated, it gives CASSTGQFFNEQFF.